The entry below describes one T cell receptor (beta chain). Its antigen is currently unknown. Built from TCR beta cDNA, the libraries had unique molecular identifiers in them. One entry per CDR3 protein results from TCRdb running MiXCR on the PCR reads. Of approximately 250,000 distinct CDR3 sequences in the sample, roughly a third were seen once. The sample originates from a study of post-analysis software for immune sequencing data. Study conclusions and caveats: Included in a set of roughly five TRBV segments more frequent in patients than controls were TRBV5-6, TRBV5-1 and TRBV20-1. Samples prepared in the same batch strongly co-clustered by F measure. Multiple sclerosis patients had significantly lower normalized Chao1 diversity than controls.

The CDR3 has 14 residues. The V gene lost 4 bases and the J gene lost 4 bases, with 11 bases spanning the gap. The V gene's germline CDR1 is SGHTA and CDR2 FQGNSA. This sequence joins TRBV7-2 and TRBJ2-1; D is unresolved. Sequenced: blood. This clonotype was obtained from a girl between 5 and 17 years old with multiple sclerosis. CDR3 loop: CASSSALGYNEQFF. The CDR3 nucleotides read TGTGCCAGCAGCTCCGCCCTAGGGTACAATGAGCAGTTCTTC.